Each of the 21 T cell receptor beta chains below was sequenced from the same sample in a study of cytomegalovirus exposure and HLA in healthy donors listed by TCRdb under 2017. Library preparation used the immunoSEQ multiplex PCR assay. As stored in TCRdb, this immuneACCESS dataset retains in-frame rearrangements with V and J assigned. A fraction of the clones does not appear; measured against another copy, unresolved V genes explain less than half of the discrepancy, and the remainder lacks a known reason. The sample table holds 150,000 to 200,000 clones, of which roughly 80% were seen once. The ten largest clones add up to less than 9% of the sample. Sequencing input: PBMCs. The receptor set was obtained from a young man in good health and CMV-seropositive.

The chain carries TRBV6-4 and TRBJ1-1, with unresolved D. Deletions cut 3 bases from V and 3 bases from J, with 8 bases between. CDR1 and CDR2 (germline): MRHNA, SNTAGT. This CDR3 contains 13 residues. The CDR3, as DNA: TGTGCCAGCAGTGAACAGATGGACACTGAAGCTTTCTTT. Protein sequence: CASSEQMDTEAFF.

The rearrangement links TRBV5-1 to TRBJ2-5; 10 bases align to TRBD2. The CDR3 runs 16 residues. Germline V gives CDR1 SGHRS, CDR2 YFSETQ. The V and J ends lost 0 bases and 5 bases, in that order; junction bases with no gene match: 7. The CDR3 DNA sequence: TGCGCCAGCAGCTTGGCCCTAGCGGGAGCGCAGGAGACCCAGTACTTC. Protein sequence: CASSLALAGAQETQYF.

V and J are TRBV27 and TRBJ2-3; 7 nucleotides match TRBD1. CDR3 length equals 15 residues. Germline lookup yields CDR1 MNHEY and CDR2 SMNVEV (reference sequence). Germline trimming cut 1 base from V and 4 bases from J; bases unmatched to any gene: 5. The CDR3: CASSLFGTVPDTQYF. The DNA of the CDR3 is TGTGCCAGCAGTTTATTCGGGACAGTACCAGATACGCAGTATTTT.

This clone was picked up one time. CDR3: CATSRDSVASGRTGELFF. In DNA, the CDR3 is TGTGCCACCAGCAGAGATTCTGTGGCTAGCGGGAGGACCGGGGAGCTGTTTTTT. This sequence joins TRBV15 and TRBJ2-2, with TRBD2 identical over 11 bases. The length of the CDR3 is 18 residues. Germline assignment: CDR1 LNHNV and CDR2 YYDKDF (reference sequence). J lost 5 bases, V lost 0 bases, and 8 bases had no gene match.

This CDR3 reads CASSLTPYNEQFF. Here the CDR3 DNA reads TGTGCCAGCAGCTTAACACCCTACAATGAGCAGTTCTTC. The chain employs TRBV7-2 and TRBJ2-1; unclear D gene. The V and J ends lost 2 bases and 2 bases respectively, with 4 bases between them. Germline-derived CDR1 and CDR2 are SGHTA and FQGNSA. The CDR3 contains 13 residues.

The rearrangement links TRBV5-1 to TRBJ2-1, with TRBD2 matching 9 bases. Unmatched junction bases numbered 18, after V lost 7 bases and J lost 10 bases. The CDR3 totals 16 residues. From germline, CDR1 is SGHRS and CDR2 YFSETQ. CDR3 in amino acids: CASGPGWGGRANEQFF. The CDR3 coding sequence is TGCGCCAGCGGCCCGGGTTGGGGCGGGAGGGCCAACGAGCAGTTCTTC. The full variable domain, with the rest looked up from reference TRBV5-1 and TRBJ2-1, is KAGVTQTPRYLIKTRGQQVTLSCSPISGHRSVSWYQQTPGQGLQFLFEYFSETQRNKGNFPGRFSGRQFSNSRSEMNVSTLELGDSALYLCASGPGWGGRANEQFFGPGTRLTVL.

The chain carries TRBV30 and TRBJ1-3; D gene uncertain. V shed 0 bases and J shed 0 bases, with 12 bases lying between them. CDR1 and CDR2 from the germline V gene are GTSNPN and SVGIG (reference sequence). The CDR3 spans 16 residues. In DNA form, the CDR3 reads TGTGCCTGGAGTGTACCTCGCGGCAACTCTGGAAACACCATATATTTT. As protein: CAWSVPRGNSGNTIYF.

This clone was seen more than once but under ten times. The chain joins TRBV27 to TRBJ1-2; D is unclear. The CDR3 loop spans 15 amino acids. Trimming shortened V by 1 base and J by 6 bases, and 15 bases separated the two germline ends. Germline assignment: CDR1 MNHEY and CDR2 SMNVEV (reference sequence). This CDR3 reads CASSLLMGPSNGYTF. In DNA form, the CDR3 reads TGTGCCAGCAGTTTATTGATGGGCCCCTCCAATGGCTACACCTTC.

This clone was recorded only once. The chain joins TRBV7-9 to TRBJ2-7, with 8 nucleotides matching TRBD2. Losses at the gene ends were 3 bases for V and 3 bases for J; bases not matched to a gene: 4. This CDR3 has 14 amino acids. Germline CDR1 is SEHNR and CDR2 is FQNEAQ (reference sequence). CDR3 in DNA: TGTGCCAGCAGCTTGTTTGGGACTAGCTACGAGCAGTACTTC. This translates into CASSLFGTSYEQYF.

The chain carries TRBV28 and TRBJ1-2; maybe TRBD1 (5 bases). Looked up from germline, CDR1 is MDHEN and CDR2 is SYDVKM. This CDR3 is 17 amino acids long. Trimming pared 6 bases from V and 0 bases from J, leaving 20 bases between. This CDR3 reads CASRQTPGTQANYGYTF. CDR3 bases: TGTGCCAGCAGACAAACCCCCGGGACTCAAGCTAACTATGGCTACACCTTC.

The chain carries TRBV7-9 and TRBJ2-5, with TRBD2 identical over 8 bases. This CDR3 has 17 amino acids. The J segment lost 4 bases and the V segment lost 7 bases, leaving 17 bases of the junction unmatched. Germline-derived CDR1 and CDR2 are SEHNR and FQNEAQ (reference sequence). The CDR3 is CASNRRGAGGSGETQYF. The DNA for the CDR3 is TGTGCCAGCAACCGACGGGGGGCGGGAGGATCGGGAGAGACCCAGTACTTC.

This chain joins TRBV19 and TRBJ2-1; a possible D gene is TRBD2 (6 bases). The V and J ends lost 3 bases and 3 bases respectively, with 21 bases between them. Germline CDR1 reads LNHDA; CDR2 reads SQIVND (reference sequence). The CDR3 covers 18 residues. CDR3 protein: CASSMDGRSGAGYNEQFF. The DNA for the CDR3 is TGTGCCAGTAGTATGGACGGGCGATCGGGAGCAGGCTACAATGAGCAGTTCTTC. The variable domain in full, completed from reference TRBV19 and TRBJ2-1, reads DGGITQSPKYLFRKEGQNVTLSCEQNLNHDAMYWYRQDPGQGLRLIYYSQIVNDFQKGDIAEGYSVSREKKESFPLTVTSAQKNPTAFYLCASSMDGRSGAGYNEQFFGPGTRLTVL.

This clone was counted a few times. The chain couples TRBV28 to TRBJ2-3, with D possibly TRBD2 on 7 matching bases. This CDR3 has 17 residues. Per germline, CDR1 MDHEN and CDR2 SYDVKM. V lost 4 bases, J lost 0 bases, and 17 bases lay in between. CDR3 region: CASSWAGRGRSTDTQYF. The DNA of the CDR3 is TGTGCCAGCAGTTGGGCCGGGCGGGGGCGAAGCACAGATACGCAGTATTTT.

The chain recombines TRBV30 with TRBJ2-7, with D possibly being TRBD2 (5 bases). The CDR3 has 14 residues. Trimming stripped 0 bases from V and 3 bases from J, with 12 bases between. Per germline, CDR1 GTSNPN and CDR2 SVGIG (reference sequence). CDR3 in DNA: TGTGCCTGGAGTGTCTCCAGCGGAGGCTACGAGCAGTACTTC. As protein: CAWSVSSGGYEQYF.

This clone was seen a few times. V gene TRBV10-1 combines with J gene TRBJ2-7; 7 nucleotides line up with TRBD1. The length of the CDR3 is 16 residues. The junction had 5 bases not matched to a gene; V was cut back by 0 bases and J by 0 bases. In germline, CDR1 is WNHNN, CDR2 SYGVQD (reference sequence). In nucleotides, the CDR3 is TGCGCCAGCAGTGAGTCGAACAGGGACAGCTCCTACGAGCAGTACTTC. Translated: CASSESNRDSSYEQYF.

This clone has a handful of counts. This rearrangement joins TRBV6-6 to TRBJ1-2, with D unclear. The CDR3 consists of 13 residues. Germline CDR1 reads MNHNY; CDR2 reads SVGAGI (reference sequence). Trimming took 4 bases from V and 4 from J, leaving 10 bases between them. CDR3 nucleotide sequence: TGTGCCAGCAGTTCGAGCGGATCCTATGGCTACACCTTC. As protein: CASSSSGSYGYTF.

The chain has TRBV7-2 and TRBJ2-7, with D maybe TRBD2 (6 bases). V was clipped by 5 bases and J by 2 bases, with 22 bases between them. This CDR3 comprises 17 residues. CDR1 is SGHTA, CDR2 FQGNSA, per germline. The CDR3 DNA is TGTGCCAGCAGCCCCAGGAGGGACGTAGTTCCTCCCTACGAGCAGTACTTC. Translated: CASSPRRDVVPPYEQYF.

The chain recombines TRBV4-2 with TRBJ2-5; D is perhaps TRBD2 (6 bases). This CDR3 is 15 amino acids long. CDR1 and CDR2 (germline): LGHNA, YNFKEQ. Trimming shortened V by 1 base and J by 5 bases, and 14 bases separated the two germline ends. The CDR3 DNA reads as TGTGCCAGCAGCCAAGTGCCGGGAGTGAGGGAGACCCAGTACTTC. This gives the protein CASSQVPGVRETQYF.

V usage is TRBV27 and J usage is TRBJ2-2; TRBD1 might be the D (6 bases). The CDR3 covers 16 residues. V gave up 5 bases and J gave up 5 bases, with 18 bases separating them. The V gene's germline CDR1 is MNHEY and CDR2 SMNVEV (reference sequence). In DNA, the CDR3 is TGTGCCAGCAGTATAATTCCAACAGGGAGAACCGGGGAGCTGTTTTTT. This sequence encodes CASSIIPTGRTGELFF.

The sample holds one count of this clone. The CDR3 reads CASSTGQGNGNTIYF. CDR3 sequence (DNA): TGTGCCAGCAGCACCGGACAGGGGAACGGAAACACCATATATTTT. V and J are TRBV9 and TRBJ1-3, with 9 bases that match TRBD1. The CDR3 sequence is 15 residues long. CDR1 is SGDLS, CDR2 YYNGEE, per germline. V lost 4 bases to trimming and J lost 4 bases; unmatched junction nucleotides: 6.

V usage is TRBV9 and J usage is TRBJ2-1; TRBD2 agrees at 13 bases. Per the germline V gene, CDR1 is SGDLS and CDR2 is YYNGEE. The trim removed 0 bases at V and 0 bases at J, leaving 6 bases unmatched. This CDR3 has 19 amino acids. CDR3 amino acids: CASSVGPRTSGSSYNEQFF. In nucleotides, the CDR3 is TGTGCCAGCAGCGTAGGACCGAGGACTAGCGGGAGCTCCTACAATGAGCAGTTCTTC.